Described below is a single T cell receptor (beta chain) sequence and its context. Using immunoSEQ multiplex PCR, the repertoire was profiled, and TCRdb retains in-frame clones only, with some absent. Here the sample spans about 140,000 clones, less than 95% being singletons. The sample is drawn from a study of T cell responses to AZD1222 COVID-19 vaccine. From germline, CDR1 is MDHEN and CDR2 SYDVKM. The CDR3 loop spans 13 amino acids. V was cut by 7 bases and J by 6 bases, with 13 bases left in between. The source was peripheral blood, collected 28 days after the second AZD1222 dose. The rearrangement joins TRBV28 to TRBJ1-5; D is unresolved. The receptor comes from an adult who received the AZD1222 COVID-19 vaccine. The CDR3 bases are TGTGCCAGCACCCGAGAGAGGTTTCAGCCCCAGCATTTT. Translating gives CASTRERFQPQHF.